A single sample is the source of the 19 T cell receptor beta chains below, sequenced in a study of CD8 T cells in ankylosing spondylitis listed by TCRdb under 2017. The library was made by 5' RACE. TCRdb records Illumina HiSeq 2500 as the sequencer. TCRdb trimmed public reads at Q25 via fastp, called clones via MiXCR and kept in-frame beta chains. Rows are combined by CDR3 protein, so each entry shows the most common genes and DNA. The sample records about 140,000 distinct CDR3 sequences, 25% to 35% of which are singletons. 5.5% to 7.5% of the sample belongs to the ten largest clones. Material: synovial fluid, either unsorted or a sorted T cell fraction (not recorded which). The receptors originated from a male donor with ankylosing spondylitis.

The rearrangement joins TRBV6-5 to TRBJ2-7, with D perhaps TRBD2 (7 bases). The CDR3 length is 15 residues. Germline lookup yields CDR1 MNHEY and CDR2 SVGAGI. V was shortened by 2 bases and J by 0 bases, with 11 bases between the two germline ends. The CDR3 DNA sequence: TGTGCCAGCAGTTACGGGGGGGCTAGCTCCTACGAGCAGTACTTC. Translated: CASSYGGASSYEQYF.

This chain uses TRBV28 with TRBJ2-3, with 8 bases that match TRBD2. This CDR3 contains 12 residues. CDR1 is MDHEN, CDR2 SYDVKM, per germline. The V gene end was trimmed by 3 bases and the J gene end by 9 bases; junction bases not matched to a gene: 2. For the CDR3, the DNA is TGTGCCAGCAGTTTCAGGACTAGCACGCAGTATTTT. The encoded protein is CASSFRTSTQYF.

This sequence joins TRBV16 and TRBJ1-5; TRBD1 aligns across 7 bases. This CDR3 has 13 residues. V was clipped by 3 bases and J by 6 bases; unmatched bases: 2. Germline CDR1 KGHSY, CDR2 FQNENV. This CDR3 is CASSQTGSQPQHF. The DNA of the CDR3 is TGTGCCAGCAGCCAGACAGGGAGTCAGCCCCAGCATTTT. The variable domain in full, with the rest retrieved from reference TRBV16 and TRBJ1-5, is GEEVAQTPKHLVRGEGQKAKLYCAPIKGHSYVFWYQQVLKNEFKFLISFQNENVFDETGMPKERFSAKCLPNSPCSLEIQATKLEDSAVYFCASSQTGSQPQHFGDGTRLSIL.

The gene calls are TRBV25-1 and TRBJ2-7, with D perhaps being TRBD1 or TRBD2 (5 bases each). This CDR3 contains 14 residues. The germline gives CDR1 MGHDK, CDR2 SYGVNS. V gave up 4 bases and J gave up 3 bases, with 13 bases separating them. Here the CDR3 reads CASSGGELYYEQYF. The CDR3 DNA is TGTGCCAGCAGTGGAGGGGAGCTCTACTACGAGCAGTACTTC.

This clonotype occurred a few times. The rearrangement links TRBV12-3 or TRBV12-4 to TRBJ2-7; D is undetermined. Between the trimmed V and J ends, which lost 5 bases and 0 bases, there was a span of 5 bases. The CDR3 consists of 12 residues. CDR3 residues: CASSRASYEQYF. In nucleotides, the CDR3 is TGTGCCAGCAGTAGGGCCTCCTACGAGCAGTACTTC.

This clonotype has only a few counts. The chain links TRBV6-4 to TRBJ2-2; D remains unclear. Germline V gene sequence: CDR1 MRHNA, CDR2 SNTAGT. This CDR3 has 14 amino acids. Trimming took off 4 bases at V and 0 bases at J, with 6 bases between the two ends. The CDR3 loop reads CASSARANTGELFF. CDR3 in DNA: TGTGCCAGCAGTGCCAGAGCGAACACCGGGGAGCTGTTTTTT.

This clonotype was counted only a few times. The CDR3 protein is CSARAYNEQFF. The CDR3 DNA is TGCAGTGCTAGGGCCTACAATGAGCAGTTCTTC. This chain uses TRBV20-1 with TRBJ2-1; D unresolved. Germline assignment: CDR1 DFQATT and CDR2 SNEGSKA (reference sequence). The CDR3 consists of 11 residues. The V gene lost 3 bases and the J gene lost 2 bases, with 2 bases spanning the gap.

Many counts were recorded for this clonotype. The V and J genes are TRBV12-3 or TRBV12-4 and TRBJ2-1; TRBD1 is a possible D gene (6 bases). Trimming removed 5 bases at V and 6 bases at J, with 8 bases between. The CDR3 consists of 12 residues. The CDR3 reads CASSRGGNEQFF. Here the CDR3 DNA reads TGTGCCAGCAGTCGAGGGGGCAATGAGCAGTTCTTC.

The chain couples TRBV7-8 to TRBJ1-5; D gene unclear. V was trimmed by 5 bases and J by 2 bases, leaving 13 bases between them. The CDR3 sequence is 15 residues long. From germline, CDR1 is SGHVS and CDR2 FQNEAQ. This CDR3 reads CASSLEGSGNQPQHF. As DNA, the CDR3 is TGTGCCAGCAGCCTAGAGGGTAGCGGCAATCAGCCCCAGCATTTT.

The chain has TRBV27 and TRBJ2-3; no clear D gene. The CDR3 totals 11 residues. Germline lookup yields CDR1 MNHEY and CDR2 SMNVEV (reference sequence). The V and J ends lost 10 bases and 8 bases respectively, with 13 bases between them. The CDR3 nucleotides read TGTGCCACCCATGATAGGGCTACGCAGTATTTT. Amino acid sequence: CATHDRATQYF.

V and J are TRBV15 and TRBJ2-5, with a weak D call TRBD2 (6 bases). The V gene lost 0 bases and the J gene lost 2 bases, with 16 bases spanning the gap. The CDR3 loop spans 17 amino acids. Germline CDR1 is LNHNV and CDR2 is YYDKDF (reference sequence). The DNA for the CDR3 is TGTGCCACCAGCAGAGATCGTTGGGGGGAACGGCAAGAGACCCAGTACTTC. Translated, it gives CATSRDRWGERQETQYF. The whole variable domain, remainder taken from reference TRBV15 and TRBJ2-5, is DAMVIQNPRYQVTQFGKPVTLSCSQTLNHNVMYWYQQKSSQAPKLLFHYYDKDFNNEADTPDNFQSRRPNTSFCFLDIRSPGLGDTAMYLCATSRDRWGERQETQYFGPGTRLLVL.

This clonotype was seen only a few times. V and J are TRBV27 and TRBJ1-5; tentatively, D is TRBD1 (6 bases). V lost 6 bases to trimming and J lost 5 bases, with 14 bases between them. CDR3 length: 14 amino acids. Germline loops: CDR1 MNHEY, CDR2 SMNVEV (reference sequence). The CDR3 DNA sequence: TGTGCCAGCAGCCTCCGGGACACCTATCAGCCCCAGCATTTT. This sequence encodes CASSLRDTYQPQHF.

V and J are TRBV2 and TRBJ1-2; D gene uncertain. Germline values: CDR1 SNHLY, CDR2 FYNNEI. V was shortened by 8 bases and J by 0 bases, with 10 bases between the two germline ends. CDR3 size: 13 residues. CDR3 in DNA: TGTGCCAGCGGCCGACCAACTAACTATGGCTACACCTTC. It codes for CASGRPTNYGYTF.

This clonotype was counted only a few times. The chain recombines TRBV28 with TRBJ1-2; D is unresolved. Looked up from germline, CDR1 is MDHEN and CDR2 is SYDVKM. CDR3 size: 11 residues. Trimming took off 1 base at V and 4 bases at J, with 1 base between the two ends. This CDR3 reads CASSLFYGYTF. The DNA of the CDR3 is TGTGCCAGCAGTTTATTCTATGGCTACACCTTC.

The CDR3 spells CASSQYRDSQYEQYF. CDR3 bases: TGTGCCAGCTCGCAATACCGGGACAGCCAATACGAGCAGTACTTC. V usage is TRBV18 and J usage is TRBJ2-7; 7 bases are a match to TRBD1. In germline, CDR1 is KGHSH, CDR2 LQKENI. V trimming: 6 bases; J trimming: 4 bases; junction bases outside the gene matches: 12. CDR3 length: 15 amino acids. Full variable domain (remainder filled in from reference TRBV18 and TRBJ2-7): NAGVMQNPRHLVRRRGQEARLRCSPMKGHSHVYWYRQLPEEGLKFMVYLQKENIIDESGMPKERFSAEFPKEGPSILRIQQVVRGDSAAYFCASSQYRDSQYEQYFGPGTRLTVT.

The chain has TRBV20-1 and TRBJ2-2; TRBD2 is a possible D gene (5 bases). The CDR3 length is 15 residues. Germline values: CDR1 DFQATT, CDR2 SNEGSKA (reference sequence). V lost 1 base and J lost 4, with 13 bases in between. The CDR3 DNA sequence: TGCAGTGCTAGAGTCGGGGAAATAGGCACCGGGGAGCTGTTTTTT. This codes for CSARVGEIGTGELFF.

This clonotype was recorded many times. The V and J genes are TRBV6-5 and TRBJ2-5; tentatively, D is TRBD2 (5 bases). CDR1 and CDR2 from the germline V gene are MNHEY and SVGAGI. Trimming cost V 0 bases and J 2 bases, with 13 bases left between them. CDR3 length equals 16 residues. CDR3 in amino acids: CASSYSTGLGQETQYF. The CDR3 coding sequence is TGTGCCAGCAGTTACTCGACGGGGTTGGGGCAAGAGACCCAGTACTTC.

The chain is built from TRBV5-1 and TRBJ2-2; D is perhaps TRBD2 (6 bases). The V gene's germline CDR1 is SGHRS and CDR2 YFSETQ. The V end lost 3 bases, the J end lost 0 bases, and 18 bases lay between the germline ends. This CDR3 has 18 residues. CDR3 in DNA: TGCGCCAGCAGCTCCCTTGGGGTAGCGGCCACGAACACCGGGGAGCTGTTTTTT. Translated, it gives CASSSLGVAATNTGELFF.

The genes are TRBV5-5 and TRBJ2-7, with D unclear. The CDR3 sequence is 15 residues long. From germline, CDR1 is SGHKS and CDR2 YYEKEE (reference sequence). Trimming removed 0 bases from V and 2 bases from J, with 12 bases in between. The DNA of the CDR3 is TGTGCCAGCAGCTTGGCTTACACCCTTACCTACGAGCAGTACTTC. Its translation is CASSLAYTLTYEQYF.